A selection of T cell receptor beta chains follows, all from one sample in a study of blood T cell repertoires in COVID-19. This table comes from immunoSEQ multiplex PCR, and its TCRdb copy is limited to in-frame clones, with some not included. Of about 210,000 clones in the sample, approximately 84% were seen once. The sample was peripheral blood. These receptors came from a woman in her fifties or sixties with active or convalescent COVID-19. CDR3s leave out the opening cysteine and the closing phenylalanine or tryptophan. A D gene is named only where the DNA matches it firmly.

d_call v_call cdr3_aa
- TRBV7-6 ASSRGMGDTEAF
- TRBV5-1 ASSLGDRYSNQPQH
TRBD2 TRBV29-1 SLPLGGVGYNEQF
- TRBV7-2 ASSFSNQETQY
- TRBV7-8 ASSLALATDTQY
- TRBV2 ASSEANWSGEAF
TRBD2 TRBV13 ASSRREGTSRADTQY
- TRBV7-2 ASSAQAGTTGGYT
- TRBV10-3 AISDRSVVQPQH
- TRBV7-9 ASSLPAGNEQF
- TRBV6-2/TRBV6-3 ASSYRTSRQPQH
TRBD1 TRBV6-4 ASSDSQGAGEQF
TRBD1 TRBV19 ASSMGQGGNQPQH
- TRBV3-1/TRBV3-2 ASSPGPGGGEKLF
TRBD1 TRBV5-1 ASSLVVTGGQDIQY
- TRBV19 ASSIGVLQF
- TRBV24-1 ATSGAGWTQPQH
- TRBV10-3 AISESRTREPQH
TRBD1 TRBV18 ASSPVFGTVNEKLF
- TRBV5-1 ASSLNPISNQPQH
- TRBV27 ASKQGYEQY
TRBD1 TRBV5-1 ASSLGDRIDSPLH
- TRBV5-1 ASSLLKGSDTQY
TRBD2 TRBV4-2 ASSRRERGRYNEQF
- TRBV10-3 AIKGLPSPPGEQF
TRBD1 TRBV19 ASSITGEDSPLH
TRBD2 TRBV6-4 ASRPLAGDTDTQY
- TRBV6-4 ASSDTAERNEQF
- TRBV28 ASSFSDYNSPLH
- TRBV27 ASNPRARDARDNEQF
- TRBV20-1 SASDGLAFGNEQF
TRBD1 TRBV6-2/TRBV6-3 ASSSNRGANEKLF
TRBD1 TRBV19 ASSPRTGVIYGYT
- TRBV11-3 ASRGATGELF
- TRBV3-1/TRBV3-2 ASSLKKAGTDTQY
- TRBV12-3/TRBV12-4 ASSFSQGVTF
TRBD2 TRBV7-9 ASSKQLTSGRADPNTGELF
TRBD1 TRBV5-4 ASSFQGQGGEKLF
- TRBV19 ASRNGPSQH
TRBD1 TRBV28 ASSLTGGGNQPQH
- TRBV11-2 ASSLGGVGFT
- TRBV6-5 ASRTQGIYGYT
TRBD1 TRBV24-1 AAQGVNTGELF
TRBD2 TRBV20-1 SASSQAGATYNEQF
TRBD1 TRBV6-5 ASSNRGVEQF
- TRBV24-1 ATSDRLRDNLDGYT
- TRBV15 ATSRDRGNQPQH